This TCR beta chain appears in the sequencing data of a study of cytomegalovirus exposure and HLA in healthy donors. Study-level background: Clustering assigned about four fifths of the approximately 430 genotyped donors to the Caucasian-associated ancestry cluster. Study-wide findings and caveats: It was reported in a later analysis that an Asian-associated ancestry cluster showed fewer N-insertions than the 666-donor mean. TCR beta V- and J-gene trimming was later associated with a missense DCLRE1C variant.

The PCR contained 60 Vbeta and 13 Jbeta primers. The assay was immunoSEQ multiplex PCR, and TCRdb's table has in-frame clones only and misses some. The table has roughly 180,000 clones, around 80% seen once. Remarks on this clone: The antigen is unknown.

Trimming took off 1 base at V and 3 bases at J, with 12 bases between the two ends. The CDR3 loop spans 15 amino acids. CDR1 is SGHVS and CDR2 is FQNEAQ in the germline V gene. The sequence came from a male donor in good health and CMV-seronegative. The rearrangement links TRBV7-8 to TRBJ1-1; D perhaps matches TRBD1 (5 bases). The sequenced sample was PBMCs. In nucleotides, the CDR3 is TGTGCCAGCAGCTTAGACGGGGGGTTGGACACTGAAGCTTTCTTT. Amino acids: CASSLDGGLDTEAFF.